This TCR beta chain was sequenced in a study of T cell responses to AZD1222 COVID-19 vaccine. About the study: Both about-4-week and about-12-week second-dose recipients were combined. The study, taken as a whole, reports: Repertoire sampling was restricted to post-peak T cell response timepoints. CD4 TCRs associated with vaccination spanned spike, dominating at 160-218 and 743-854. Among spike-specific TCRs, nearly half reportedly target unmutated variant regions.

Produced via immunoSEQ multiplex PCR; TCRdb's table is partial and in-frame only. This sample has 150,000 to 200,000 clones, with approximately 92% found just once. In regard to this clone: Its specificity is not known.

The sequence was collected from an adult in good health. Here the sequenced sample was peripheral blood, taken on day 0 of AZD1222 vaccination.

The CDR3 DNA reads TGTGCCAGCAGAACCTACGGGCGGGAAGGTGAGCAGTTCTTC. It is translated as CASRTYGREGEQFF. The chain uses TRBV27 and TRBJ2-1; D may be TRBD2 (6 bases). This CDR3 region has 14 residues. Germline values: CDR1 MNHEY, CDR2 SMNVEV (reference sequence). Trimming left V 6 bases short and J 9 bases short, with 18 bases between.